These 12 T cell receptor beta chains originate from one sample sequenced in a study of blood T cells in healthy people across ages (dated by TCRdb to the mid-2010s). Library preparation employed 5' RACE. This sample was sequenced with an Illumina HiSeq 2500. The second PCR ran for about 6 to 12 cycles and used a J-beta primer mix along with a sample-barcoded 5' primer. In TCRdb, the public reads were trimmed at Q25 with fastp and aligned with MiXCR, with productive beta chains retained. Each CDR3 protein appears once, grouped with its most common genes and DNA. For this sample the table gives roughly 500,000 distinct CDR3 sequences, of which 24% were detected only once. 8.7% of the sample is in the top ten clones. The same data also went into a second study, on T cells of mothers and their children.

Specimen: blood. The receptor set was obtained from a boy younger than 18 in good health.

As DNA, the CDR3 is TGCAGTGCACTGGGCCTTTATGGCTACACCTTC. Its protein product is CSALGLYGYTF. V usage is TRBV20-1 and J usage is TRBJ1-2; unclear D gene. The germline V gene encodes CDR1 DFQATT and CDR2 SNEGSKA (reference sequence). The CDR3 contains 11 residues. V lost 6 bases and J 5 bases, leaving 10 bases between the germline ends.

In its sample, this clonotype was seen a few times. Here the CDR3 reads CASSQDHGASYGYTF. DNA of the CDR3: TGCGCCAGCAGCCAAGATCATGGGGCTAGCTATGGCTACACCTTC. The chain uses TRBV4-3 and TRBJ1-2; TRBD1 is a possible D gene (5 bases). Per the germline V gene, CDR1 is LGHNA and CDR2 is YSLEER. There are 15 residues in the CDR3. V shed 0 bases and J shed 4 bases, with 12 bases lying between them.

This chain joins TRBV7-8 and TRBJ2-1, with 11 bases fitting TRBD2. This CDR3 spans 16 amino acids. From germline, CDR1 is SGHVS and CDR2 FQNEAQ. J was trimmed by 5 bases and V by 2 bases; bases with no gene match: 5. As DNA, the CDR3 is TGTGCCAGCAGCTTACGACTAGCGGGATCAGACAATGAGCAGTTCTTC. It encodes CASSLRLAGSDNEQFF.

The sample holds a few counts of this clonotype. The chain joins TRBV28 to TRBJ2-5, with D maybe TRBD2 (6 bases). Trimming pared 5 bases from V and 11 bases from J, leaving 15 bases between. Germline V gene data show CDR1 as MDHEN and CDR2 as SYDVKM. The CDR3 loop spans 12 amino acids. DNA of the CDR3: TGTGCCAGCAGTCCGGGACTCCGGGAGCAGTACTTC. This translates into CASSPGLREQYF.

The chain carries TRBV6-2 or TRBV6-3 and TRBJ1-1; possible D gene TRBD1, 5 bases. The CDR3 length is 14 residues. CDR1 MNHEY and CDR2 SVGEGT come from the germline V gene. V was clipped by 5 bases and J by 4 bases, with 14 bases between them. DNA of the CDR3: TGTGCCAGCAGTGGGCAGGGCAGGGCCACTGAAGCTTTCTTT. It codes for CASSGQGRATEAFF.

V gene TRBV24-1 combines with J gene TRBJ2-5; maybe TRBD1 (5 bases). Germline values: CDR1 KGHDR, CDR2 SFDVKD. The length of the CDR3 is 15 residues. V lost 3 bases and J lost 1, with 11 bases in between. The CDR3 sequence is CATSDPWTPQETQYF. CDR3 coding DNA: TGTGCCACCAGTGATCCTTGGACACCCCAAGAGACCCAGTACTTC.

This clonotype was seen only a few times. The genes are TRBV5-1 and TRBJ2-1; 8 bases agree with TRBD2. After removal of 2 bases from V and 4 bases from J, the junction contained 5 bases not matched to a gene. CDR3 length: 15 amino acids. Germline CDR1 SGHRS, CDR2 YFSETQ. CDR3 residues: CASSFGGEPYNEQFF. In nucleotides, the CDR3 is TGCGCCAGCAGCTTCGGGGGGGAGCCTTACAATGAGCAGTTCTTC.

J is TRBJ1-2 and V is TRBV12-3 or TRBV12-4; unclear D gene. The length of the CDR3 is 14 residues. Trimming shortened V by 3 bases and J by 4 bases, and 12 bases separated the two germline ends. The CDR3: CASSFELKSYGYTF. CDR3 nucleotide sequence: TGTGCCAGCAGTTTCGAGTTGAAGTCCTATGGCTACACCTTC.

The J gene is TRBJ1-1, the V gene TRBV7-6; D is perhaps TRBD1 (5 bases). The CDR3 is 14 amino acids. Trimming pared 3 bases from V and 6 bases from J, leaving 14 bases between. Per germline, CDR1 SGHVS and CDR2 FNYEAQ. The CDR3 region has the DNA TGTGCCAGCAGCTTGGGACCCCCAGGTTCTGAAGCTTTCTTT. The encoded protein is CASSLGPPGSEAFF.

This clonotype was picked up a small number of times. The chain links TRBV28 to TRBJ2-6; no reliable D call. Germline V lookup: CDR1 MDHEN, CDR2 SYDVKM. V lost 7 bases, J lost 0 bases, and 10 bases lay in between. The CDR3 has 15 residues. The CDR3 nucleotides read TGTGCCAGCACTTCCGGTAGCTCTGGGGCCAACGTCCTGACTTTC. This encodes CASTSGSSGANVLTF.

This clonotype has a handful of counts. The gene calls are TRBV2 and TRBJ2-5; TRBD2 matches at 11 bases. V was pared by 3 bases and J by 5 bases, with 5 bases of the junction left unmatched. The CDR3 has 15 amino acids. Germline V gene data show CDR1 as SNHLY and CDR2 as FYNNEI. CDR3 region: CASSDLLAGAETQYF. The CDR3 DNA reads as TGTGCCAGCAGTGATTTACTAGCGGGAGCTGAGACCCAGTACTTC.

This sequence joins TRBV5-1 and TRBJ2-2; D gene unclear. The CDR3 has 15 amino acids. The ends were cut back, 0 bases at V and 4 bases at J, with 10 bases in the middle. The germline V gene has CDR1 SGHRS and CDR2 YFSETQ. The chain's CDR3 is CASSLERYSTGELFF. In DNA form, the CDR3 reads TGCGCCAGCAGCTTGGAACGGTATAGCACCGGGGAGCTGTTTTTT.